These T cell receptor beta chains were read from a single sample in a study. TCRdb independently ran MiXCR on the 5' RACE reads; one entry per CDR3 protein. The table has over 25,000 distinct CDR3 sequences, approximately 25% seen once; the top ten hold roughly 4%. Material for sequencing was naive CD4+ T cells sorted from a lymph node. The receptors here all came from a female donor with breast cancer. CDR3s include the opening cysteine and the closing phenylalanine or tryptophan. A D gene is named only where the DNA matches it firmly. Clone size is shown for a subset of rows, as once, few, many or a class of expanded clone.

d_call,j_call,v_call,clone_size,cdr3_length,cdr3_aa,cdr3_nt
TRBD1,TRBJ2-5,TRBV6-5,.,14,CASTDSRQGKTQYF,TGTGCCAGCACCGACTCCCGACAGGGCAAGACCCAGTACTTC
.,TRBJ2-7,TRBV7-9,few,13,CASSLLRGDEQYF,TGTGCCAGCAGCTTACTTCGAGGGGACGAGCAGTACTTC
.,TRBJ2-7,TRBV9,.,14,CASSLGDGSYEQYF,TGTGCCAGCAGCCTGGGGGACGGGTCCTACGAGCAGTACTTC
.,TRBJ1-2,TRBV3-1,.,14,CASSQRDSRVGYTF,TGTGCCAGCAGCCAACGTGACTCAAGAGTTGGCTACACCTTC
TRBD2,TRBJ2-3,TRBV27,few,18,CASRGRTSGSKRQDTQYF,TGTGCCAGCAGAGGAAGGACTAGCGGGAGTAAACGTCAAGATACGCAGTATTTT
TRBD2,TRBJ2-7,TRBV6-1,few,16,CASSEVLAGARDEQYF,TGTGCCAGCAGTGAAGTTCTAGCGGGGGCGCGGGACGAGCAGTACTTC
.,TRBJ2-1,TRBV20-1,few,16,CSARGVSGPHYNEQFF,TGCAGTGCTAGGGGGGTCTCCGGGCCTCACTACAATGAGCAGTTCTTC
.,TRBJ2-3,TRBV28,.,14,CASSLGGSTDTQYF,TGTGCCAGCAGTTTAGGTGGGAGCACAGATACGCAGTATTTT
.,TRBJ1-5,TRBV4-1,.,15,CASSQDHPTGQPQHF,TGCGCCAGCAGCCAAGACCACCCAACAGGGCAGCCCCAGCATTTT
.,TRBJ2-3,TRBV7-3,.,14,CASSLQGGTDTQYF,TGTGCCAGCAGCTTGCAGGGAGGCACAGATACGCAGTATTTT
TRBD2,TRBJ2-3,TRBV20-1,many,15,CSATEPSGTTDTQYF,TGCAGTGCTACCGAACCTAGCGGAACCACAGATACGCAGTATTTT
.,TRBJ2-7,TRBV4-1,.,15,CASSQVGQGTYEQYF,TGCGCCAGCAGCCAAGTAGGGCAGGGCACCTACGAGCAGTACTTC
TRBD2,TRBJ2-5,TRBV5-4,.,15,CAGSSLAGGQETQYF,TGTGCCGGCAGCTCGCTAGCGGGGGGACAAGAGACCCAGTACTTC
TRBD2,TRBJ2-3,TRBV28,.,18,CASSSPILAEEGTDTQYF,TGTGCCAGCAGTTCACCCATACTAGCGGAGGAGGGAACAGATACGCAGTATTTT
TRBD1,TRBJ2-1,TRBV12-3/TRBV12-4,.,12,CASGQDYNEQFF,TGTGCCAGCGGACAGGACTACAATGAGCAGTTCTTC
TRBD1,TRBJ1-6,TRBV5-1,.,14,CASTHRGGDSPLHF,TGCGCCAGCACTCACAGGGGTGGTGATTCACCCCTCCACTTT
.,TRBJ2-1,TRBV20-1,few,18,CSARDYTSRKSSYNEQFF,TGCAGTGCTAGAGATTACACTAGCAGAAAGAGCTCCTACAATGAGCAGTTCTTC
TRBD2,TRBJ2-1,TRBV5-1,many,16,CASSSRGLAGVDEQFF,TGCGCCAGCAGCTCACGGGGACTAGCGGGAGTCGATGAGCAGTTCTTC
TRBD2,TRBJ2-7,TRBV5-4,few,15,CASRPWTSGSYEQYF,TGTGCCAGCAGGCCTTGGACTAGCGGGAGTTACGAGCAGTACTTC
.,TRBJ2-1,TRBV2,few,15,CASIPFEASYNEQFF,TGTGCCAGCATTCCCTTCGAGGCATCCTACAATGAGCAGTTCTTC
.,TRBJ2-1,TRBV2,.,13,CASETMGYNEQFF,TGTGCCAGCGAGACGATGGGCTACAATGAGCAGTTCTTC
TRBD2,TRBJ2-1,TRBV18,few,15,CASAKLAGGADEQFF,TGTGCCAGCGCCAAACTAGCGGGGGGCGCGGATGAGCAGTTCTTC
.,TRBJ1-5,TRBV3-1,few,14,CASSQAGENQPQHF,TGTGCCAGCAGCCAAGCCGGGGAGAATCAGCCCCAGCATTTT
.,TRBJ1-5,TRBV9,few,15,CASSVGGTSNQPQHF,TGTGCCAGCAGCGTAGGTGGGACAAGCAATCAGCCCCAGCATTTT
.,TRBJ2-7,TRBV7-2,few,15,CASSPTTGPTYEQYF,TGTGCCAGCAGCCCGACAACTGGGCCAACCTACGAGCAGTACTTC
.,TRBJ2-7,TRBV5-1,medium-sized,15,CASSLAGDNAYEQYF,TGCGCCAGCAGCTTGGCCGGAGACAACGCCTACGAGCAGTACTTC
TRBD1,TRBJ1-2,TRBV5-1,.,15,CASCGGDRLNYGYTF,TGCGCCAGCTGCGGGGGGGACAGACTGAACTATGGCTACACCTTC
.,TRBJ1-1,TRBV5-1,medium-sized,16,CASSLARPLLNTEAFF,TGCGCCAGCAGCTTGGCCAGGCCCCTACTGAACACTGAAGCTTTCTTT
TRBD2,TRBJ2-5,TRBV6-1,.,15,CASSELAGGPETQYF,TGTGCCAGCAGTGAATTAGCGGGGGGGCCAGAGACCCAGTACTTC
.,TRBJ1-2,TRBV12-3/TRBV12-4,few,17,CTSSPDESVMGYYGYTF,TGTACCAGCAGTCCGGACGAGAGTGTCATGGGGTACTATGGCTACACCTTC
.,TRBJ1-5,TRBV6-1,few,14,CASSDPGANQPQHF,TGTGCCAGCAGTGACCCAGGGGCCAATCAGCCCCAGCATTTT
TRBD1,TRBJ2-5,TRBV14,.,15,CASSHRDRPVETQYF,TGTGCCAGCAGCCATAGGGACAGGCCTGTGGAGACCCAGTACTTC
.,TRBJ2-2,TRBV5-1,.,14,CASSLDSGSRELFF,TGCGCCAGCAGCTTGGATTCCGGGTCCCGGGAGCTGTTTTTT
.,TRBJ1-5,TRBV3-1,.,15,CASSHFPGPDQPQHF,TGTGCCAGCAGCCACTTCCCGGGCCCTGATCAGCCCCAGCATTTT
.,TRBJ1-1,TRBV7-6,.,14,CASSPGQGRTEAFF,TGTGCCAGCAGCCCAGGGCAGGGTAGAACTGAAGCTTTCTTT
TRBD1,TRBJ2-7,TRBV27,few,14,CASKRGQGSREQYF,TGTGCCAGCAAAAGGGGACAGGGTAGTAGAGAGCAGTACTTC
TRBD2,TRBJ2-7,TRBV28,once,13,CASSAGDAYEQYF,TGTGCCAGCAGTGCGGGGGACGCTTACGAGCAGTACTTC
.,TRBJ1-2,TRBV28,many,15,CASSSPDLKNYGYTF,TGTGCCAGCAGTTCTCCCGATCTCAAGAACTATGGCTACACCTTC
TRBD2,TRBJ2-7,TRBV20-1,few,15,CSAPSGRGGSYEQYF,TGCAGTGCCCCTAGCGGGAGAGGGGGGTCCTACGAGCAGTACTTC
TRBD1,TRBJ2-5,TRBV6-1,.,15,CASSEAYDRGKTQYF,TGTGCCAGCAGTGAAGCCTATGACAGGGGAAAGACCCAGTACTTC
.,TRBJ2-1,TRBV2,once,11,CASQYISEQFF,TGTGCCAGCCAGTACATAAGCGAGCAGTTCTTC
.,TRBJ2-1,TRBV10-3,.,14,CAISERDTNNEQFF,TGTGCCATCAGTGAAAGGGACACCAACAATGAGCAGTTCTTC
.,TRBJ2-4,TRBV27,.,16,CASSWWGARAKNIQYF,TGTGCCAGCAGTTGGTGGGGAGCGCGCGCCAAAAACATTCAGTACTTC
.,TRBJ1-2,TRBV2,.,13,CASSVWDNYGYTF,TGTGCCAGCAGTGTTTGGGACAACTATGGCTACACCTTC
.,TRBJ1-1,TRBV5-1,many,13,CASSRVMNTEAFF,TGCGCCAGCAGCCGGGTCATGAACACTGAAGCTTTCTTT
.,TRBJ2-2,TRBV5-1,many,18,CASSLSYVASAGSGELFF,TGCGCCAGCAGCCTGTCGTACGTGGCTTCCGCAGGGTCCGGGGAGCTGTTTTTT
TRBD1,TRBJ2-7,TRBV6-5,.,14,CASHPDRDSYEQYF,TGTGCCAGCCATCCAGACAGGGACTCCTACGAGCAGTACTTC
TRBD2,TRBJ2-5,TRBV30,few,13,CAWSGTRRETQYF,TGTGCCTGGAGCGGGACTAGGCGGGAGACCCAGTACTTC
TRBD1,TRBJ2-5,TRBV20-1,few,13,CSARDLRTGGRNF,TGCAGTGCTAGAGATCTACGGACAGGGGGCCGCAACTTC
.,TRBJ2-5,TRBV5-1,few,15,CASKTDGGGQETQYF,TGCGCCAGCAAAACAGATGGGGGTGGGCAAGAGACCCAGTACTTC
TRBD2,TRBJ2-1,TRBV7-9,few,18,CASSSLPPGLAGGAEQFF,TGTGCCAGCAGCTCCCTACCACCGGGACTAGCGGGAGGTGCTGAGCAGTTCTTC
.,TRBJ1-2,TRBV20-1,few,15,CSANPPGLINYGYTF,TGCAGTGCTAATCCACCGGGGCTGATTAACTATGGCTACACCTTC
TRBD1,TRBJ2-1,TRBV6-4,.,16,CASSEGSGGPEGEQFF,TGTGCCAGCAGTGAGGGGTCAGGGGGCCCAGAAGGTGAGCAGTTCTTC
TRBD1,TRBJ1-1,TRBV11-3,.,13,CASSHGQGGEAFF,TGTGCCAGCAGCCACGGACAGGGTGGTGAAGCTTTCTTT
.,TRBJ1-4,TRBV6-1,few,13,CASRRDGNEKLFF,TGTGCCAGCAGGAGGGACGGGAATGAAAAACTGTTTTTT